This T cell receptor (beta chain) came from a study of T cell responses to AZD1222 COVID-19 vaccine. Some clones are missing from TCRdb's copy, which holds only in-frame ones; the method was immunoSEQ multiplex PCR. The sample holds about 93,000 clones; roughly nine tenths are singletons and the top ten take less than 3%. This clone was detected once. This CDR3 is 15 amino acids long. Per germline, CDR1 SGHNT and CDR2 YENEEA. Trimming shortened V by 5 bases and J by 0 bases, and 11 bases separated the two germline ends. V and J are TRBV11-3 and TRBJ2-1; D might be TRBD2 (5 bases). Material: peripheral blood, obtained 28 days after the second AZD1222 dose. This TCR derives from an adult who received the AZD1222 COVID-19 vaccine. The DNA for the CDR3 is TGTGCCAGCAGCCCCGAAGCGGCCTCCTACAATGAGCAGTTCTTC. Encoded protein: CASSPEAASYNEQFF. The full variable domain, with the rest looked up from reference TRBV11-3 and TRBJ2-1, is EAGVVQSPRYKIIEKKQPVAFWCNPISGHNTLYWYLQNLGQGPELLIRYENEEAVDDSQLPKDRFSAERLKGVDSTLKIQPAELGDSAVYLCASSPEAASYNEQFFGPGTRLTVL.